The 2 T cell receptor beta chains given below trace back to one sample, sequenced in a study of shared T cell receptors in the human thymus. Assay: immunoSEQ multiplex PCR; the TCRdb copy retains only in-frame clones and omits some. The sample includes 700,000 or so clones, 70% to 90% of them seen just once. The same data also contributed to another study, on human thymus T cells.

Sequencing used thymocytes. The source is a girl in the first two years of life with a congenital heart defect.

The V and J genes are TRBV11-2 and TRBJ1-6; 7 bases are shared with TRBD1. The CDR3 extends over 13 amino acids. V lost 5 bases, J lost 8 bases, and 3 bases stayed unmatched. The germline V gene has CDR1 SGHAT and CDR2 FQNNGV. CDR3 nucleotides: TGTGCCAGCAGCGACACAGGGGATTCACCCCTCCACTTT. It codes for CASSDTGDSPLHF.

The CDR3 coding sequence is TGTGCCAGCATCTTTAAGGACAGGAGACACTATGGCTACACCTTC. Translated, it gives CASIFKDRRHYGYTF. V is TRBV5-6 and J is TRBJ1-2, with 7 bases matching TRBD1. CDR3 length: 15 amino acids. In germline, CDR1 is SGHDT, CDR2 YYEEEE. Trimming took 6 bases from V and 3 from J; bases not matched to a gene: 11.